The 6 T cell receptor beta chains below all came from one sample that was sequenced in a study of technical replicates of blood from a few donors. This table comes from immunoSEQ multiplex PCR, and its TCRdb copy is limited to in-frame clones, with some not included. Among about 80,000 clones listed, roughly 98% were seen once. What was sequenced was T cells isolated from PBMCs. Receptor source: a human donor in good health.

The CDR3 region has the DNA TGTGCCAGCAGCTCTGGTTGGGGGGTAGAGAATGGCTACACCTTC. This translates into CASSSGWGVENGYTF. The chain recombines TRBV5-4 with TRBJ1-2; maybe TRBD1 (5 bases). From germline, CDR1 is SGHNT and CDR2 YYREEE (reference sequence). This CDR3 contains 15 residues. V was shortened by 3 bases and J by 6 bases, with 18 bases between the two germline ends.

The chain couples TRBV11-3 to TRBJ1-2; the D is unclear. The CDR3 covers 13 residues. Germline loops: CDR1 SGHNT, CDR2 YENEEA. V lost 9 bases and J 2 bases, leaving 13 bases between the germline ends. CDR3 in amino acids: CASKKIPNYGYTF. The CDR3 DNA sequence: TGTGCCAGTAAAAAAATCCCCAACTATGGCTACACCTTC. Drawing the rest from reference TRBV11-3 and TRBJ1-2, the complete variable domain is EAGVVQSPRYKIIEKKQPVAFWCNPISGHNTLYWYLQNLGQGPELLIRYENEEAVDDSQLPKDRFSAERLKGVDSTLKIQPAELGDSAVYLCASKKIPNYGYTFGSGTRLTVV.

V is TRBV6-6 and J is TRBJ1-1, with D uncertain. CDR3 length: 14 residues. With 0 bases removed from V and 7 bases from J, the gap between germline ends came to 12 bases. Germline loops: CDR1 MNHNY, CDR2 SVGAGI (reference sequence). The CDR3 DNA follows: TGTGCCAGCAGTTACTCCACTACCCGAGTTGAAGCTTTCTTT. It is translated as CASSYSTTRVEAFF.

As DNA, the CDR3 is TGTGCCAGCAGCTTAAGGGAAGTACAGGGGTATAGCAATCAGCCCCAGCATTTT. Its translation is CASSLREVQGYSNQPQHF. This chain links TRBV7-8 with TRBJ1-5, with 7 positions matching TRBD1. V shed 2 bases and J 0 bases; nucleotides not matched to a gene: 10. This CDR3 spans 18 amino acids. Germline CDR1 is SGHVS and CDR2 is FQNEAQ.

The chain recombines TRBV7-9 with TRBJ2-7, with 13 bases aligning to TRBD2. The germline V gene encodes CDR1 SEHNR and CDR2 FQNEAQ (reference sequence). V trimming: 3 bases; J trimming: 8 bases; junction bases outside the gene matches: 7. The CDR3 totals 15 residues. The CDR3 bases are TGTGCCAGCAGCTTGCAACTAGCGGGAGGGCCTAAGCAGTACTTC. It encodes CASSLQLAGGPKQYF.

The chain combines TRBV4-1 with TRBJ2-2, with D tentatively TRBD2 (6 bases). In germline, CDR1 is MGHRA, CDR2 YSYEKL. Trimming shortened V by 2 bases and J by 0 bases, and 7 bases separated the two germline ends. CDR3 length equals 15 residues. The chain's CDR3 is CASSQPGANTGELFF. CDR3 DNA: TGCGCCAGCAGCCAACCGGGAGCGAACACCGGGGAGCTGTTTTTT.